The next 16 T cell receptor beta chains were all read from a single sample in a study of T cell responses to AZD1222 COVID-19 vaccine. Clones were sequenced by immunoSEQ multiplex PCR, and TCRdb holds only the in-frame ones, with some missing. The data show some 150,000 clones, roughly 88% seen once. The source was peripheral blood, collected 28 days after the second AZD1222 dose. These receptors all stem from an adult who received the AZD1222 COVID-19 vaccine.

The genes are TRBV5-1 and TRBJ1-5; 8 nucleotides agree with TRBD1. V gave up 0 bases and J gave up 5 bases; unmatched junction bases: 1. The CDR3 runs 14 residues. CDR1 is SGHRS, CDR2 YFSETQ, per germline. CDR3 residues: CASSLATGDQPQHF. The CDR3 nucleotides read TGCGCCAGCAGCTTGGCGACAGGGGATCAGCCCCAGCATTTT.

The chain has TRBV9 and TRBJ2-5, with D perhaps matching TRBD1 (5 bases). V was shortened by 1 base and J by 0 bases, with 16 bases between the two germline ends. Germline loops: CDR1 SGDLS, CDR2 YYNGEE. The CDR3 length is 17 residues. The CDR3 loop reads CASSVLGQGLYQETQYF. For the CDR3, the DNA is TGTGCCAGCAGCGTACTGGGCCAGGGCCTGTACCAAGAGACCCAGTACTTC.

The chain links TRBV18 to TRBJ2-6, with TRBD1 matching over 12 bases. CDR1 and CDR2 from the germline V gene are KGHSH and LQKENI. There are 18 residues in the CDR3. The V and J ends lost 2 bases and 2 bases, in that order; junction bases with no gene match: 4. CDR3 in amino acids: CASSPWGQGAPGANVLTF. For the CDR3, the DNA is TGTGCCAGCTCACCATGGGGACAGGGGGCGCCTGGGGCCAACGTCCTGACTTTC.

This rearrangement joins TRBV27 to TRBJ1-2; TRBD1 is a possible D gene (6 bases). CDR3 length: 13 residues. The germline gives CDR1 MNHEY, CDR2 SMNVEV (reference sequence). The ends were cut back, 3 bases at V and 7 bases at J, with 12 bases in the middle. The CDR3 loop reads CASSFQGSRGYTF. DNA of the CDR3: TGTGCCAGCAGTTTTCAGGGGTCGCGTGGCTACACCTTC.

The chain combines TRBV5-6 with TRBJ1-1; D gene uncertain. The CDR3 is made up of 12 amino acids. With 4 bases removed from V and 6 bases from J, the gap between germline ends came to 10 bases. The germline gives CDR1 SGHDT, CDR2 YYEEEE. In nucleotides, the CDR3 is TGTGCCAGCAGCCCCGGTAGATCTGAAGCTTTCTTT. Translation: CASSPGRSEAFF.

V and J are TRBV21-1 and TRBJ1-3; whether TRBD1, the table's D call, matches the DNA was not checked. TRBV21-1 is tagged as a pseudogene. This CDR3 is 14 amino acids long. The CDR3 region is CASSVRDRVNTIYF. CDR3 bases: TGTGCCAGCAGCGTCCGGGACAGGGTGAACACCATATATTTT.

The chain employs TRBV24-1 and TRBJ2-1, with 7 bases aligning to TRBD2. This CDR3 has 13 residues. With V trimmed by 0 bases and J by 11 bases, 3 bases remained unmatched. Per the germline V gene, CDR1 is KGHDR and CDR2 is SFDVKD. CDR3 in amino acids: CATSDLERGKQFF. DNA of the CDR3: TGTGCCACCAGTGATTTGGAGCGGGGAAAGCAGTTCTTC.

This chain links TRBV30 with TRBJ1-6; perhaps TRBD1 as D (5 bases). Trimming removed 3 bases from V and 6 bases from J, with 15 bases in between. Germline V lookup: CDR1 GTSNPN, CDR2 SVGIG (reference sequence). This CDR3 is 15 amino acids long. The CDR3 sequence: CAWRVGGSGNSPLHF. CDR3 sequence (DNA): TGTGCCTGGAGAGTGGGGGGGTCGGGTAATTCACCCCTCCACTTT.

The CDR3 is CASSLVVSAYEQYF. DNA for the CDR3: TGTGCCAGCAGCTTAGTAGTCAGTGCCTACGAGCAGTACTTC. The chain recombines TRBV7-9 with TRBJ2-7, with unresolved D. CDR1 and CDR2 (germline): SEHNR, FQNEAQ (reference sequence). This CDR3 is 14 amino acids long. V gave up 1 base and J gave up 2 bases, with 9 bases separating them.

The chain has TRBV6-5 and TRBJ1-4; weak D call: TRBD1 (5 bases). Trimming removed 0 bases at V and 11 bases at J, with 16 bases between. The CDR3 totals 15 residues. The germline V gene has CDR1 MNHEY and CDR2 SVGAGI. The CDR3 sequence: CASSYSGGVLDKLFF. CDR3 nucleotide sequence: TGTGCCAGCAGTTACTCGGGGGGAGTACTGGACAAACTGTTTTTT.

The CDR3 DNA is TGTGCCAGCAGCGTAGCCTGGCGATCCTACAATGAGCAGTTCTTC. It codes for CASSVAWRSYNEQFF. This chain uses TRBV9 with TRBJ2-1; D remains ambiguous. With 0 bases removed from V and 1 base from J, the gap between germline ends came to 8 bases. CDR3 length: 15 residues. CDR1 and CDR2 from the germline V gene are SGDLS and YYNGEE. Together with reference TRBV9 and TRBJ2-1, the CDR3 gives the full variable domain: DSGVTQTPKHLITATGQRVTLRCSPRSGDLSVYWYQQSLDQGLQFLIQYYNGEERAKGNILERFSAQQFPDLHSELNLSSLELGDSALYFCASSVAWRSYNEQFFGPGTRLTVL.

This chain connects TRBV7-9 to TRBJ2-7, with a weak D call TRBD2 (6 bases). This CDR3 has 13 residues. V was shortened by 5 bases and J by 7 bases, with 15 bases between the two germline ends. Germline assignment: CDR1 SEHNR and CDR2 FQNEAQ (reference sequence). CDR3: CASSPRTTREQYF. The CDR3 DNA is TGTGCCAGCAGCCCTCGGACTACGAGGGAGCAGTACTTC.

The chain joins TRBV10-2 to TRBJ2-7; D is uncertain. The CDR3 is 15 residues long. Germline V gene data show CDR1 as WSHSY and CDR2 as SAAADI. Trimming took 7 bases from V and 1 from J, leaving 17 bases between them. CDR3 DNA sequence: TGCGCCAGCACTGAAAAGCATACCGAATCCTACGAGCAGTACTTC. Translated: CASTEKHTESYEQYF.

This chain connects TRBV7-9 to TRBJ1-2; weak D call: TRBD1 (5 bases). The CDR3 length is 13 residues. V lost 1 base to trimming and J lost 8 bases, with 11 bases between them. The V gene's germline CDR1 is SEHNR and CDR2 FQNEAQ (reference sequence). The CDR3 region has the DNA TGTGCCAGCAGCTTAGGGGGCCACGGGGGCTACACCTTC. Amino acids: CASSLGGHGGYTF.

The chain recombines TRBV18 with TRBJ1-1, with D hard to call. CDR1 is KGHSH and CDR2 is LQKENI in the germline V gene. Trimming stripped 0 bases from V and 4 bases from J, with 18 bases between. The CDR3 is 17 residues long. The CDR3 loop reads CASSPPRAVPDGTEAFF. CDR3 DNA sequence: TGTGCCAGCTCACCACCGAGGGCAGTACCCGATGGCACTGAAGCTTTCTTT. Combining the CDR3 with reference TRBV18 and TRBJ1-1 gives the whole variable domain NAGVMQNPRHLVRRRGQEARLRCSPMKGHSHVYWYRQLPEEGLKFMVYLQKENIIDESGMPKERFSAEFPKEGPSILRIQQVVRGDSAAYFCASSPPRAVPDGTEAFFGQGTRLTVV.

The rearrangement uses TRBV10-3 and TRBJ1-3; 8 nucleotides line up with TRBD1. CDR3 length equals 14 residues. Losses at the gene ends were 7 bases for V and 3 bases for J; bases not matched to a gene: 5. Per the germline V gene, CDR1 is ENHRY and CDR2 is SYGVKD. The CDR3 here is CAITLDRDGNTIYF. Here the CDR3 DNA reads TGTGCCATCACCTTGGACAGGGATGGAAACACCATATATTTT.